This TCR beta chain originates from a study of T cell responses to AZD1222 COVID-19 vaccine listed by TCRdb under 2021. Regarding the research as a whole: Because spike-specific TCR depth and breadth did not differ between the two schedules, AZD1222 recipients who got a second dose at roughly 4 weeks were pooled with those who got a second dose at roughly 12 weeks. Trial participants were enrolled by age into 18-55, 56-69 and 70-plus year subgroups, with approximately 150, 28 and 58 TCR-sequenced participants respectively. A total of approximately 230 trial participants underwent TCR sequencing, of whom 200 to 220 received two doses of AZD1222 and about 25 received two doses of the MenACWY control vaccine. Results and caveats for the whole study, not just this receptor: Most participants were white British and females outnumbered males, and the authors suggested that clonal diversity may have been underestimated. A significant rise in spike-specific TCR breadth and depth was observed after two AZD1222 doses relative to day 0 and relative to MenACWY recipients. Because no samples from the day 14 peak response were available, repertoires could be characterized only after the peak T cell response. Vaccine-associated CD4 TCRs spanned the whole spike protein, with dominant responses in regions 160-218 and 743-854. Reportedly, close to half of the unique spike-specific TCRs recognized epitopes lying outside the regions that are mutated in the B.1.351 and B.1.1.7 variants. In the small 56-69-year group, the increase in depth fell short of significance, most likely because of low power. Conclusions about previously exposed vaccinees are limited, since just five to seven AZD1222 recipients were seropositive for SARS-CoV-2 at baseline.

Notes on this clone: The antigen this receptor binds is unknown. No qualities accompany the bases; no much larger clone lies one base away.

The CDR3 regions of human TCRbeta chains were analyzed by immunosequencing. In the paper's pipeline: TCRs in the repertoires were compared against a reference library of SARS-CoV-2-specific TCRs that had been generated with the MIRA antigen-specificity platform. Breadth meant the fraction of unique TCRs that were SARS-CoV-2-associated, whereas depth meant the fraction of total T cells that were SARS-CoV-2-associated. Using the MIRA data, every spike-specific TCR was mapped to the spike region that the TCR reacted to and assigned to either a CD4 or a CD8 class. Log10-transformed breadth and depth values were compared by one-way ANOVA with Sidak's multiple comparisons tests. TCRdb provides this immuneACCESS table in a form limited to in-frame rearrangements. Some clones are lacking; in checked studies, under half of them reflect an unresolved V gene, and why the rest are absent is not known. V, J and clone size derive from that table, while D and trimming were established from the DNA sequence. The sample data list about 170,000 clones, and 85% to 90% of these were observed just once. Around 6.9% of the sample rests with the top ten.

The V and J ends are trimmed by 7 bases and 0 bases, leaving 10 bases between them. CDR1 is given as LNHDA and CDR2 as SQIVND, both from the germline V gene (reference sequence). The CDR3 runs 13 residues from the cysteine to the phenylalanine. The read is trimmed to its CDR3 DNA, 39 bases read in frame from base 1. The time point label for this specimen denotes: baseline before first vaccination. Samples from vaccinated people were obtained from the UK trials COV001 and COV002, which included a single-blind randomized controlled phase 2/3 trial of AZD1222 (ChAdOx1 nCoV-19) in healthy adults. For TCRbeta chain sequencing, PBMC samples were collected from trial participants at day 0 and at day 28 after the second dose.

The sequence was obtained from an adult in good health. The chain is assembled from TRBV19 and TRBJ2-7; TRBD1 might be the D gene, on 5 matching bases. Here the sequenced sample was peripheral blood, taken on day 0 of AZD1222 vaccination. The DNA sequence is TGTGCCAGTAAGAAGGGGCCCTCCTACGAGCAGTACTTC. The resulting protein is CASKKGPSYEQYF.